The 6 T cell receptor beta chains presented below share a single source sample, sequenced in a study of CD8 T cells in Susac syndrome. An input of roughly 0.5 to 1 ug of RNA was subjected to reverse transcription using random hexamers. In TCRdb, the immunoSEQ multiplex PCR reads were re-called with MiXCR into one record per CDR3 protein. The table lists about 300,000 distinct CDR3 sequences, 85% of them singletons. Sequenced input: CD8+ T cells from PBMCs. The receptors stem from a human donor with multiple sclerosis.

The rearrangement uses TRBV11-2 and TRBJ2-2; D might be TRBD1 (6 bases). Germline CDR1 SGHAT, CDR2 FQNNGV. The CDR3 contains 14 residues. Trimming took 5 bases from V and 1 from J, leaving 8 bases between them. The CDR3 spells CASSRRGNTGELFF. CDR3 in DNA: TGTGCCAGCAGCCGCAGGGGGAACACCGGGGAGCTGTTTTTT.

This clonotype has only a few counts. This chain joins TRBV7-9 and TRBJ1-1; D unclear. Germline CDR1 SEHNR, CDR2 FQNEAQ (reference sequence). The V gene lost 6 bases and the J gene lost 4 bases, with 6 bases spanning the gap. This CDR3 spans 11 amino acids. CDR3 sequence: CASSLITEAFF. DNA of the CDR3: TGTGCCAGCAGTCTAATCACTGAAGCTTTCTTT.

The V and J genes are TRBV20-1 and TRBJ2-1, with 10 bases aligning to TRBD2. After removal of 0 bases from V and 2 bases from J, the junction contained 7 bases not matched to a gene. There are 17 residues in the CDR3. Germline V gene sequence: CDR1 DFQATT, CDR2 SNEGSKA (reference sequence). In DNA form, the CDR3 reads TGCAGTGCTAGAGATCGGGCTAGCGGGAGAACCTACAATGAGCAGTTCTTC. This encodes CSARDRASGRTYNEQFF.

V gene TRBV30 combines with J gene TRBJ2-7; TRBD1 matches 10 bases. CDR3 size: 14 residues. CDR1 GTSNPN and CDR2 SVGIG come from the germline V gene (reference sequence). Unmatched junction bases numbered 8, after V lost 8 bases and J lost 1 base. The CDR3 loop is CAGLGQGFSYEQYF. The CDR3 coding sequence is TGTGCCGGACTGGGACAGGGGTTTTCCTACGAGCAGTACTTC.

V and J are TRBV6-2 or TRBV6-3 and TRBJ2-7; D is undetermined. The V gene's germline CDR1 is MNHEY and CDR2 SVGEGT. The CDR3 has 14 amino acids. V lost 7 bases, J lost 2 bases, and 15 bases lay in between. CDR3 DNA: TGTGCCAGCACCTTGCCCAAGAGAGCCTACGAGCAGTACTTC. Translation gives CASTLPKRAYEQYF.

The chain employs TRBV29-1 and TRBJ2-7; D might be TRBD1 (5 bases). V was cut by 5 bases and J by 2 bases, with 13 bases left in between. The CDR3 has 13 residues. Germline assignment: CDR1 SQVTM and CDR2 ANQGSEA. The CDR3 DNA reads TGCAGCGTTTTCCAGGGCTTAACCTACGAGCAGTACTTC. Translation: CSVFQGLTYEQYF.